These T cell receptor beta chains were read from a single sample in a study of cytomegalovirus exposure and HLA in healthy donors. The data were produced by immunoSEQ multiplex PCR, yet TCRdb's version contains in-frame clones alone and is incomplete. The table lists approximately 270,000 clones, 87% of them singletons. Input material: PBMCs. These TCRs come from a man in his late teens or twenties in good health and CMV-seropositive. Each CDR3 is given with its conserved first and last residue. Fields, in order: clone size, J gene, D gene, V gene, CDR3 protein, CDR3 DNA. The D gene is left open where the match is weak. The size field is filled for only some rows; it gives once, few, many or a size class.

NA,TRBJ2-7,NA,TRBV28,CASSSHERYSYEQYF,TGTGCCAGCAGTTCCCATGAGCGGTACTCCTACGAGCAGTACTTC
once,TRBJ1-1,NA,TRBV2,CASISRVNTEAFF,TGTGCCAGCATTTCCAGGGTGAACACTGAAGCTTTCTTT
NA,TRBJ1-2,TRBD1,TRBV11-1,CASSNTGTASNYGYTF,TGTGCCAGCAGCAACACTGGGACAGCCTCTAACTATGGCTACACCTTC
NA,TRBJ1-5,NA,TRBV15,CATSRDSWHSNQPQHF,TGTGCCACCAGCAGAGATTCCTGGCATAGCAATCAGCCCCAGCATTTT
once,TRBJ2-7,NA,TRBV2,CASSRQTYEQYF,TGTGCCAGCAGTCGACAGACCTACGAGCAGTACTTC
once,TRBJ2-5,TRBD2,TRBV9,CASSVATSEGETQYF,TGTGCCAGCAGCGTAGCCACTAGCGAAGGGGAGACCCAGTACTTC
NA,TRBJ2-7,TRBD2,TRBV6-1,CASSEDLAAEQYF,TGTGCCAGCAGTGAGGATCTAGCGGCCGAGCAGTACTTC
few,TRBJ1-2,NA,TRBV4-3,CASSQWQGYGYTF,TGCGCCAGCAGCCAATGGCAGGGCTATGGCTACACCTTC
NA,TRBJ2-3,TRBD2,TRBV5-6,CASSAYGTSGTDTQYF,TGTGCCAGCAGCGCATATGGGACTAGCGGCACAGATACGCAGTATTTT
NA,TRBJ2-1,NA,TRBV5-1,CASSLATLGNEQFF,TGCGCCAGCAGCTTAGCGACCCTAGGGAATGAGCAGTTCTTC
NA,TRBJ2-1,NA,TRBV15,CATSRAGSSYNEQFF,TGTGCCACCAGCAGGGCGGGAAGCTCCTACAATGAGCAGTTCTTC
NA,TRBJ2-5,NA,TRBV7-2,CASSPRARVMFETQYF,TGTGCCAGCAGCCCACGGGCCAGGGTAATGTTCGAGACCCAGTACTTC
NA,TRBJ2-3,NA,TRBV4-2,CASSQDLYTDTQYF,TGTGCCAGCAGCCAAGATCTGTACACAGATACGCAGTATTTT
NA,TRBJ1-1,NA,TRBV6-1,CASSEGFLNTEAFF,TGTGCCAGCAGTGAAGGTTTCTTGAACACTGAAGCTTTCTTT
NA,TRBJ2-5,TRBD2,TRBV5-4,CASSRGGASRNQETQYF,TGTGCCAGCAGCAGGGGAGGGGCAAGCCGCAACCAAGAGACCCAGTACTTC
few,TRBJ2-6,NA,TRBV27,CASSFLDSNSGANVLTF,TGTGCCAGCAGCTTCTTGGACAGCAACTCTGGGGCCAACGTCCTGACTTTC
NA,TRBJ2-7,TRBD2,TRBV4-3,CASSQEAGGPYEQYF,TGCGCCAGCAGCCAAGAAGCGGGAGGGCCGTACGAGCAGTACTTC
NA,TRBJ2-7,TRBD1,TRBV19,CASSGGLGQGDSYEQYF,TGTGCCAGTAGTGGCGGGTTGGGACAGGGTGATTCCTACGAGCAGTACTTC
NA,TRBJ2-3,TRBD2,TRBV2,CASPLTSGTDTQYF,TGTGCCAGCCCTTTGACTAGCGGGACAGATACGCAGTATTTT
many,TRBJ2-2,NA,TRBV5-4,CASSLKVLGIRTGELFF,TGTGCCAGCAGCTTGAAGGTGCTGGGGATCAGGACCGGGGAGCTGTTTTTT
NA,TRBJ1-2,NA,TRBV5-1,CASSRTVPSTDYGYTF,TGCGCCAGCAGCAGGACAGTACCATCGACGGACTATGGCTACACCTTC
NA,TRBJ2-1,NA,TRBV7-9,CASAGPHLFF,TGTGCCAGCGCAGGCCCCCATCTGTTCTTC
NA,TRBJ2-7,NA,TRBV5-6,CASSPGERRSYEQYF,TGTGCCAGCAGCCCCGGGGAGCGGAGGAGCTACGAGCAGTACTTC
NA,TRBJ2-7,NA,TRBV27,CASSSRQGQYF,TGTGCCAGCAGTTCCCGGCAAGGACAGTACTTC
NA,TRBJ1-5,NA,TRBV9,CASSPGVYSNQPQHF,TGTGCCAGCAGCCCGGGGGTCTATAGCAATCAGCCCCAGCATTTT
NA,TRBJ2-1,NA,TRBV7-6,CASSLGSRPEQFF,TGTGCCAGCAGCTTAGGTAGCCGCCCTGAGCAGTTCTTC
NA,TRBJ2-7,NA,TRBV28,CASFSGYEQYF,TGTGCCAGCTTTTCGGGATACGAGCAGTACTTC
NA,TRBJ1-5,NA,TRBV5-5,CASSLAGGSHSNQPQHF,TGTGCCAGCAGCTTGGCCGGCGGGTCCCATAGCAATCAGCCCCAGCATTTT
NA,TRBJ2-1,NA,TRBV4-3,CASSQDPGAYNEQFF,TGCGCCAGCAGCCAAGACCCGGGAGCCTACAATGAGCAGTTCTTC
NA,TRBJ1-1,NA,TRBV5-1,CASSLRQTNTEAFF,TGCGCCAGCAGCTTGAGACAAACGAACACTGAAGCTTTCTTT
NA,TRBJ2-7,TRBD2,TRBV6-7,CASSPGLAGLSSYEQYF,TGTGCCAGCAGTCCGGGACTAGCGGGGCTTAGCTCCTACGAGCAGTACTTC
few,TRBJ2-2,NA,TRBV6-5,CASSYRGNTGELFF,TGTGCCAGCAGTTACAGAGGGAACACCGGGGAGCTGTTTTTT
NA,TRBJ2-1,TRBD2,TRBV29-1,CSVRGTSVYNEQFF,TGCAGCGTCCGTGGGACTAGCGTGTACAATGAGCAGTTCTTC
NA,TRBJ2-7,TRBD2,TRBV10-3,CAISGRSGRSYEQYF,TGTGCCATCAGTGGGCGGAGCGGGAGGTCCTACGAGCAGTACTTC
NA,TRBJ1-1,NA,TRBV30,CAWSVSGRGTEAFF,TGTGCCTGGAGTGTATCAGGGAGAGGCACTGAAGCTTTCTTT
once,TRBJ2-3,NA,TRBV5-1,CASSVAATVTDTQYF,TGCGCCAGCAGCGTAGCGGCTACGGTCACAGATACGCAGTATTTT
NA,TRBJ1-2,NA,TRBV6-5,CASKRGGDYGYTF,TGTGCCAGCAAGAGAGGCGGAGACTATGGCTACACCTTC
NA,TRBJ2-1,TRBD2,TRBV10-1,CASSELSSGRLRQQFF,TGCGCCAGCAGTGAGTTGTCTAGCGGGAGATTAAGGCAGCAGTTCTTC
NA,TRBJ2-7,NA,TRBV20-1,CSASGRGEQYF,TGCAGTGCTAGTGGAAGGGGCGAGCAGTACTTC
NA,TRBJ2-3,NA,TRBV5-1,CASSLASVTDTQYF,TGCGCCAGCAGCTTGGCTTCCGTGACAGATACGCAGTATTTT
NA,TRBJ1-1,TRBD1,TRBV6-4,CASRPGQGSGNTEAFF,TGTGCCAGCAGACCGGGACAGGGGAGCGGGAACACTGAAGCTTTCTTT
NA,TRBJ2-3,NA,TRBV4-3,CASSQAINRGFTDTQYF,TGCGCCAGCAGCCAAGCGATAAATCGCGGATTCACAGATACGCAGTATTTT
NA,TRBJ2-7,TRBD1,TRBV5-6,CASSWDRGTYEQYF,TGTGCCAGCAGCTGGGACAGGGGGACCTACGAGCAGTACTTC
NA,TRBJ1-2,NA,TRBV10-3,CAIRGGPRGDYGYTF,TGTGCCATCAGGGGGGGCCCTAGAGGGGACTATGGCTACACCTTC
NA,TRBJ2-7,TRBD2,TRBV6-1,CASSERGGLSSYEQYF,TGTGCCAGCAGTGAACGCGGGGGGCTCTCATCCTACGAGCAGTACTTC
NA,TRBJ1-5,NA,TRBV5-4,CASSLDRGEGQPQHF,TGTGCCAGCAGCTTAGACCGAGGAGAGGGTCAGCCCCAGCATTTT
NA,TRBJ2-2,NA,TRBV27,CASSLSNGAGELFF,TGTGCCAGCAGTTTATCGAATGGGGCCGGGGAGCTGTTTTTT
once,TRBJ2-7,TRBD1,TRBV7-7,CASSLRTGGTYEQYF,TGTGCCAGCAGCTTGCGGACAGGGGGAACCTACGAGCAGTACTTC
NA,TRBJ1-2,NA,TRBV6-5,CASRLGGYTF,TGTGCCAGCAGACTAGGAGGCTACACCTTC
NA,TRBJ2-1,NA,TRBV29-1,CSVEDPGSRIYNEQFF,TGCAGCGTTGAAGATCCTGGCTCGCGAATCTACAATGAGCAGTTCTTC
NA,TRBJ2-1,NA,TRBV7-2,CASSFRKGEWVYEQFF,TGTGCCAGCAGCTTTAGGAAAGGGGAGTGGGTCTATGAGCAGTTCTTC
NA,TRBJ2-1,TRBD2,TRBV14,CASSQGLAGGEQFF,TGTGCCAGCAGCCAAGGACTAGCCGGTGGTGAGCAGTTCTTC
NA,TRBJ1-2,TRBD1,TRBV5-4,CASSTPTGTGFGYTF,TGTGCCAGCAGCACTCCCACCGGGACAGGGTTTGGCTACACCTTC
NA,TRBJ2-3,NA,TRBV13,CASSPSSWGTDTQYF,TGTGCCAGCAGCCCGTCTAGCTGGGGCACAGATACGCAGTATTTT
NA,TRBJ1-2,NA,TRBV18,CASSPSKSQSSNYGYTF,TGTGCCAGCTCACCATCAAAATCCCAAAGTAGTAACTATGGCTACACCTTC